This TCR beta chain was captured by sequencing in a study of control samples from healthy donors and cancer patients. With 5 bases clipped from V and 3 bases from J, the junction kept 6 bases outside the gene matches. The CDR3 length is 14 residues. CDR1 MNHEY and CDR2 SMNVEV come from the germline V gene (reference sequence). The assay was immunoSEQ multiplex PCR, and TCRdb's table has in-frame clones only and misses some. The repertoire holds 75,000 to 90,000 clones, with approximately 86% as singletons. This chain connects TRBV27 to TRBJ1-1; 7 bases fit TRBD1. What was sequenced was blood. The receptor comes from a man aged 30 to 45 in good health. Written as DNA, the CDR3 is TGTGCCAGCAGTACCCGACAGGGCTACACTGAAGCTTTCTTT. Translation gives CASSTRQGYTEAFF.